A selection of T cell receptor beta chains follows, all from one sample in a study of shared clonotypes between healthy human individuals. Only in-frame clones appear in the TCRdb table, and some are missing; sequencing was by immunoSEQ multiplex PCR. The table lists about 2.4 million clones, 93% of them singletons, with 0.36% in the top ten. Sequences were obtained from naive CD4+ T cells from PBMCs. The receptors here all came from a man aged 18 to 29 in good health. Some clones in this sample may be carry-over from other donors' samples. Both conserved end residues are part of each CDR3. D genes are given only for firm matches. Clone size, where shown, is once, few, many, or a class for clones that have expanded.

>20|TRBV27|.|TRBJ2-4|TRBD2
TGTGCCAGCAGTTTATTTGGGGGGGGTGATATTAGTCCAGCCAAAAACATTCAGTACTTC
CASSLFGGGDISPAKNIQYF
>14|TRBV28|.|TRBJ2-7|.
TGTGCCAGCAGTTTCGTTAGGAACTCCTACGAGCAGTACTTC
CASSFVRNSYEQYF
>16|TRBV5-1|.|TRBJ1-5|.
TGCGCCAGCAGCTTCCTGGGCCCGTATAGCAATCAGCCCCAGCATTTT
CASSFLGPYSNQPQHF
>16|TRBV28|.|TRBJ1-5|.
TGTGCCAGCAGTTTACCCCAGACAGGACCCTATCAGCCCCAGCATTTT
CASSLPQTGPYQPQHF
>13|TRBV29-1|.|TRBJ2-7|.
TGCAGCGTTGAAGAGTTGGAACTCTACGAGCAGTACTTC
CSVEELELYEQYF
>15|TRBV2|once|TRBJ2-7|.
TGTGCCAGCAGTGAAGCGTTGGGGGGACTGGCCGAGCAGTACTTC
CASSEALGGLAEQYF
>13|TRBV29-1|.|TRBJ2-7|TRBD2
TGCAGCGTTGAAAAACTAGCGGGAGACGAGCAGTACTTC
CSVEKLAGDEQYF
>16|TRBV27|.|TRBJ2-5|TRBD2
TGTGCCAGCAGTTTGGGACTAGCGGGACGCCAAGAGACCCAGTACTTC
CASSLGLAGRQETQYF
>13|TRBV7-2|few|TRBJ1-2|.
TGTGCCAGCAGCCCAGCGGGCAGCTATGGCTACACCTTC
CASSPAGSYGYTF
>13|TRBV5-5|.|TRBJ2-3|.
TGTGCCAGCCCCAACGATAGCACAGATACGCAGTATTTT
CASPNDSTDTQYF
>13|TRBV15|.|TRBJ2-2|TRBD2
TGTGCCACCAGCGGGACTAGCGGCCGGGAGCTGTTTTTT
CATSGTSGRELFF
>14|TRBV10-3|few|TRBJ1-1|.
TGTGCCATCAGTCCATGGGGGGCGAACACTGAAGCTTTCTTT
CAISPWGANTEAFF
>13|TRBV7-3|once|TRBJ1-2|.
TGTGCCAGCAGCTTAACAGGGGCTATAGGCTACACCTTC
CASSLTGAIGYTF
>13|TRBV28|.|TRBJ2-7|.
TGTGCCAGCAGTTCGCGAGACGGGAGCGAGCAGTACTTC
CASSSRDGSEQYF
>18|TRBV4-1|.|TRBJ2-4|TRBD2
TGCGCCAGCAGCCCGGGACTAGCGGGAGGACTAGCCAAAAACATTCAGTACTTC
CASSPGLAGGLAKNIQYF
>13|TRBV7-9|.|TRBJ2-1|.
TGTGCCAGCAGCCGTAGCAGGGGAGATGAGCAGTTCTTC
CASSRSRGDEQFF
>16|TRBV6-5|.|TRBJ2-5|.
TGTGCCAGCAGTTCTACGACACGGGGCTACCAAGAGACCCAGTACTTC
CASSSTTRGYQETQYF
>15|TRBV7-6|.|TRBJ2-1|TRBD2
TGTGCCAGCGGACAGAAGCGGGAGTCGGCAAATGAGCAGTTCTTC
CASGQKRESANEQFF
>17|TRBV27|.|TRBJ2-5|TRBD2
TGTGCCAGCAGTTTATCGAACGCAGCGGGAGGGGCGGAGACCCAGTACTTC
CASSLSNAAGGAETQYF
>15|TRBV27|once|TRBJ2-3|TRBD2
TGTGCCAGCAGTTTGATAGCGGGAGGGGCGGATACGCAGTATTTT
CASSLIAGGADTQYF
>11|TRBV4-2|once|TRBJ2-1|.
TGTGCCAGCAGCCGACACAATGAGCAGTTCTTC
CASSRHNEQFF
>14|TRBV23-1|.|TRBJ1-1|.
TGCGCCAGCACCTTGAGAGGGTTGAACACTGAAGCTTTCTTT
CASTLRGLNTEAFF
>11|TRBV30|.|TRBJ2-7|.
TGTGCCTGGAGTAGAAGTTACGAGCAGTACTTC
CAWSRSYEQYF
>14|TRBV28|.|TRBJ2-7|TRBD2
TGTGCCAGCAGTTTGGGGCTAGCGGGTCGCGAGCAGTACTTC
CASSLGLAGREQYF
>14|TRBV14|.|TRBJ2-3|TRBD2
TGTGCCAGCAGCCCGGGACTAGCGTACGATACGCAGTATTTT
CASSPGLAYDTQYF
>14|TRBV15|.|TRBJ2-3|.
TGTGCCACCAGCAGGGGGGGATTAGGGAATACGCAGTATTTT
CATSRGGLGNTQYF
>16|TRBV7-2|.|TRBJ2-3|.
TGTGCCAGCAGCTATAAATGGGTGGGCCCCACAGATACGCAGTATTTT
CASSYKWVGPTDTQYF
>14|TRBV5-1|once|TRBJ2-5|TRBD1
TGCGCCAGCAGCACAACAGGGGGCGGGGAGACCCAGTACTTC
CASSTTGGGETQYF
>11|TRBV5-8|.|TRBJ2-7|.
TGTGCCAGCAGCTTGGCCGACGAGCAGTACTTC
CASSLADEQYF
>16|TRBV27|.|TRBJ2-3|TRBD2
TGTGCCAGCAGCAGACTAGCGGGAGCTGGAACAGATACGCAGTATTTT
CASSRLAGAGTDTQYF
>16|TRBV5-1|.|TRBJ2-1|.
TGCGCCAGCAGCCTGCGTATGGGGAGCTCCTACAATGAGCAGTTCTTC
CASSLRMGSSYNEQFF
>15|TRBV9|.|TRBJ1-1|.
TGTGCCAGCAGCGTAGTCGCAGATATGAACACTGAAGCTTTCTTT
CASSVVADMNTEAFF
>15|TRBV12-5|.|TRBJ2-2|.
TGTGCTAGTGCCGTTGACTACATCAACACCGGGGAGCTGTTTTTT
CASAVDYINTGELFF
>15|TRBV15|.|TRBJ1-2|TRBD1
TGTGCCACCAGCAGAGAGGCGGGACAGGGGTTAGGCTACACCTTC
CATSREAGQGLGYTF
>13|TRBV2|.|TRBJ2-3|.
TGTGCCAGCAGTGGGGAGAGGGCAGATACGCAGTATTTT
CASSGERADTQYF
>16|TRBV6-5|.|TRBJ2-7|.
TGTGCCAGCAGTTACTCGGGGGCCCACTCAGCCTACGAGCAGTACTTC
CASSYSGAHSAYEQYF
>14|TRBV5-1|.|TRBJ2-3|TRBD2
TGCGCCAGCAGTCTAGCGGGAATCACAGATACGCAGTATTTT
CASSLAGITDTQYF
>14|TRBV7-2|.|TRBJ2-7|.
TGTGCCAGCAGCTCCAACAGATTCAGCTACGAGCAGTACTTC
CASSSNRFSYEQYF
>13|TRBV6-1|.|TRBJ1-5|TRBD1
TGTGCCAGCAGGGGACAGGGCAATCAGCCCCAGCATTTT
CASRGQGNQPQHF
>16|TRBV11-2|once|TRBJ2-5|.
TGTGCCAGCAGCTCTCTAACCGGGACCCCAGCGGAGACCCAGTACTTC
CASSSLTGTPAETQYF
>15|TRBV4-1|.|TRBJ2-1|TRBD1
TGCGCCAGCAGCCTCCGGGACAGCTCCTACAATGAGCAGTTCTTC
CASSLRDSSYNEQFF
>15|TRBV5-1|.|TRBJ2-2|TRBD1
TGCGCCAGCAGTCGCCGGACAGGGGGCGGCGGGGAGCTGTTTTTT
CASSRRTGGGGELFF
>15|TRBV25-1|.|TRBJ2-6|.
TGTGCCAGCAGTGAGCTGGGCGCTGGGGCCAACGTCCTGACTTTC
CASSELGAGANVLTF
>14|TRBV5-1|.|TRBJ1-1|.
TGCGCCAGCAGCTTGCGGACAGCGGACACTGAAGCTTTCTTT
CASSLRTADTEAFF
>12|TRBV4-2|once|TRBJ2-7|.
TGTGCCAGCAGCCAAGATCCCCACGAGCAGTACTTC
CASSQDPHEQYF
>15|TRBV5-8|.|TRBJ1-5|.
TGTGCCAGCAGCTTGGCCCGTAAGGTAAATCAGCCCCAGCATTTT
CASSLARKVNQPQHF
>17|TRBV9|.|TRBJ1-3|TRBD1
TGTGCCAGCAGCACCTCACAGGGGCCGTCCTCTGGAAACACCATATATTTT
CASSTSQGPSSGNTIYF
>15|TRBV15|.|TRBJ2-7|TRBD1
TGTGCCACCAGCAGAGAGACAGGGAGCTCCTACGAGCAGTACTTC
CATSRETGSSYEQYF
>14|TRBV18|.|TRBJ2-7|.
TGTGCCAGCTCTCCTACCCAGGGATCCTACGAGCAGTACTTC
CASSPTQGSYEQYF